The 15 T cell receptor beta chains reported below all come from one sample, sequenced in a study of cytomegalovirus exposure and HLA in healthy donors. The study ran its PCR with 60 Vbeta and 13 Jbeta primers. Libraries were prepared by immunoSEQ multiplex PCR; TCRdb keeps only in-frame clonotypes and omits some of them. This sample has approximately 170,000 clones; roughly 67% occur once, and the top ten carry 5.4%. The sample consisted of PBMCs. The receptors shown here come from a woman between 18 and 30 years old in good health and CMV-seropositive.

The chain uses TRBV5-4 and TRBJ2-7; TRBD1 matches at 7 bases. The V gene's germline CDR1 is SGHNT and CDR2 YYREEE (reference sequence). J was trimmed by 3 bases and V by 1 base; bases with no gene match: 4. There are 14 residues in the CDR3. The CDR3 sequence: CASSLSPGGYEQYF. Here the CDR3 DNA reads TGTGCCAGCAGCTTGTCCCCAGGGGGCTACGAGCAGTACTTC.

The chain links TRBV5-4 to TRBJ2-1; 9 bases align to TRBD2. Trimming took 4 bases from V and 5 from J; bases not matched to a gene: 7. The germline V gene encodes CDR1 SGHNT and CDR2 YYREEE (reference sequence). The CDR3 contains 15 residues. The CDR3 nucleotides are TGTGCCAGCAGCGCAAGCGGGGGGATCGACAATGAGCAGTTCTTC. Protein sequence: CASSASGGIDNEQFF.

This clone was picked up one time. The chain has TRBV21-1 and TRBJ2-2; the table's D call of TRBD2 was not tested on the DNA. TRBV21-1 is an annotated pseudogene. CDR3 length: 19 residues. CDR3 bases: TGTGCCAGAGAAGAAGATGGGATGCGTGGGGGGGAGAGCACCGGGGAGCTGTTTTTT. This codes for CAREEDGMRGGESTGELFF.

The CDR3: CASSESGLLYGYTF. CDR3 coding DNA: TGTGCCAGCAGTGAATCGGGACTGCTCTATGGCTACACCTTC. The gene calls are TRBV6-1 and TRBJ1-2, with D maybe TRBD1 (5 bases). Germline CDR1 and CDR2: MNHNS and SASEGT. The CDR3 is 14 residues long. The V and J ends lost 2 bases and 4 bases respectively, with 11 bases between them.

The chain links TRBV27 to TRBJ1-2; a weak D match, TRBD1 (6 bases). V dropped 4 bases and J dropped 6 bases, with 9 bases sitting between them. Germline V gives CDR1 MNHEY, CDR2 SMNVEV (reference sequence). The CDR3 extends over 12 amino acids. The CDR3 protein is CASSSQGNGYTF. CDR3 bases: TGTGCCAGCAGTTCCCAGGGGAATGGCTACACCTTC.

The chain recombines TRBV11-2 with TRBJ2-5, with 7 bases that match TRBD2. V trimming: 5 bases; J trimming: 11 bases; junction bases outside the gene matches: 17. The CDR3 has 15 residues. Germline loops: CDR1 SGHAT, CDR2 FQNNGV. CDR3 sequence reads: CASSVWAGGTNEQYF. CDR3 DNA: TGTGCCAGCAGCGTTTGGGCCGGGGGGACGAATGAGCAGTACTTC.

The V gene is TRBV4-1, the J gene TRBJ1-4; 9 bases are a match to TRBD1. The length of the CDR3 is 18 residues. Trimming cost V 3 bases and J 0 bases; bases outside gene matches: 8. Germline V gives CDR1 MGHRA, CDR2 YSYEKL. Here the CDR3 reads CASSHPGQGTSTNEKLFF. DNA of the CDR3: TGCGCCAGCAGCCACCCGGGACAGGGAACTTCAACTAATGAAAAACTGTTTTTT.

The chain uses TRBV11-3 and TRBJ2-3, with 7 nucleotides matching TRBD1. J was trimmed by 2 bases and V by 3 bases; bases with no gene match: 2. The CDR3 has 14 residues. Germline-derived CDR1 and CDR2 are SGHNT and YENEEA. The CDR3 bases are TGTGCCAGCAGCTTGGGACAGAACACAGATACGCAGTATTTT. The encoded protein is CASSLGQNTDTQYF.

For the CDR3, the DNA is TGTGCCAGCAGTGGGACAGGGGGGGACACTGAAGCTTTCTTT. As protein: CASSGTGGDTEAFF. This chain links TRBV2 with TRBJ1-1; 10 bases are shared with TRBD1. V shed 4 bases and J 3 bases; nucleotides not matched to a gene: 2. Germline V gives CDR1 SNHLY, CDR2 FYNNEI. The CDR3 covers 14 residues.

The chain joins TRBV6-1 to TRBJ2-5, with a possible D match to TRBD1 (6 bases). Germline CDR1 and CDR2: MNHNS and SASEGT. Deletions cut 4 bases from V and 1 base from J, with 7 bases between. The CDR3 sequence is 13 residues long. Here the CDR3 reads CASSGQAQETQYF. The CDR3 DNA reads TGTGCCAGCAGTGGACAGGCCCAAGAGACCCAGTACTTC.

The chain couples TRBV6-6 to TRBJ2-1; D might be TRBD2 (5 bases). The V gene lost 8 bases and the J gene lost 0 bases, with 8 bases spanning the gap. Germline CDR1 and CDR2: MNHNY and SVGAGI (reference sequence). The length of the CDR3 is 13 residues. The DNA of the CDR3 is TGTGCCAGCGCTGGGAGCTCCTACAATGAGCAGTTCTTC. Protein: CASAGSSYNEQFF.

This chain links TRBV29-1 with TRBJ2-7, with TRBD1 matching over 7 bases. CDR1 and CDR2 from the germline V gene are SQVTM and ANQGSEA. The CDR3 has 14 amino acids. After removal of 7 bases from V and 0 bases from J, the junction contained 9 bases not matched to a gene. The chain's CDR3 is CSAITGDDSYEQYF. The DNA of the CDR3 is TGCAGCGCTATAACAGGGGATGACTCCTACGAGCAGTACTTC.

This chain uses TRBV2 with TRBJ2-5, with 8 bases identical to TRBD1. The CDR3 totals 15 residues. V shed 6 bases and J 4 bases; nucleotides not matched to a gene: 10. The germline V gene has CDR1 SNHLY and CDR2 FYNNEI. As DNA, the CDR3 is TGTGCCAGCAGCGAGACCGGACAGGGAAGAGAGACCCAGTACTTC. Protein sequence: CASSETGQGRETQYF. Complete variable domain (other parts from reference TRBV2 and TRBJ2-5): EPEVTQTPSHQVTQMGQEVILRCVPISNHLYFYWYRQILGQKVEFLVSFYNNEISEKSEIFDDQFSVERPDGSNFTLKIRSTKLEDSAMYFCASSETGQGRETQYFGPGTRLLVL.

This chain uses TRBV9 with TRBJ1-2, with D maybe TRBD1 (6 bases). The V end lost 5 bases, the J end lost 4 bases, and 15 bases lay between the germline ends. The CDR3 is made up of 14 amino acids. The germline V gene encodes CDR1 SGDLS and CDR2 YYNGEE. This chain's CDR3 is CASSGPGHPYGYTF. The CDR3 bases are TGTGCCAGCAGTGGTCCGGGACACCCCTATGGCTACACCTTC. The whole variable domain, filled in from reference TRBV9 and TRBJ1-2, reads DSGVTQTPKHLITATGQRVTLRCSPRSGDLSVYWYQQSLDQGLQFLIQYYNGEERAKGNILERFSAQQFPDLHSELNLSSLELGDSALYFCASSGPGHPYGYTFGSGTRLTVV.

This chain uses TRBV2 with TRBJ1-5, with TRBD1 matching 7 bases. This CDR3 has 14 residues. V lost 6 bases, J lost 2 bases, and 4 bases stayed unmatched. Germline V CDR1 and CDR2: SNHLY, FYNNEI. CDR3 residues: CASSRQGGNQPQHF. CDR3 sequence (DNA): TGTGCCAGCAGCCGACAGGGAGGCAATCAGCCCCAGCATTTT. Combining the CDR3 with reference TRBV2 and TRBJ1-5 gives the whole variable domain EPEVTQTPSHQVTQMGQEVILRCVPISNHLYFYWYRQILGQKVEFLVSFYNNEISEKSEIFDDQFSVERPDGSNFTLKIRSTKLEDSAMYFCASSRQGGNQPQHFGDGTRLSIL.